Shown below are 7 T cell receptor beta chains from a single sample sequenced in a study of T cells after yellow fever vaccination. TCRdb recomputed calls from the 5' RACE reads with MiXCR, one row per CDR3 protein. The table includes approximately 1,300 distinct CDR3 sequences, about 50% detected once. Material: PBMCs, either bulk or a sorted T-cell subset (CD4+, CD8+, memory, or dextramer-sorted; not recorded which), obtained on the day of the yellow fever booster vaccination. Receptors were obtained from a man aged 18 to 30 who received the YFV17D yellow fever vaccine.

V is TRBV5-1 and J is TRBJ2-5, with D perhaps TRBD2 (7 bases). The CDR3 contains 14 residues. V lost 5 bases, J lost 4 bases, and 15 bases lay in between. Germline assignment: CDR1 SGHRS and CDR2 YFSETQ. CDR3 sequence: CASSPLGGPETQYF. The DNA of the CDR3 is TGCGCCAGCAGTCCTCTGGGGGGGCCAGAGACCCAGTACTTC.

CDR3 residues: CASSLNAGVEETQYF. CDR3 DNA sequence: TGTGCCAGCAGCTTAAATGCGGGGGTAGAAGAGACCCAGTACTTC. The chain recombines TRBV7-7 with TRBJ2-5; 7 nucleotides match TRBD2. The CDR3 sequence is 15 residues long. The germline CDR1 and CDR2 sequences are SSHAT and FNYEAQ (reference sequence). J gave up 3 bases and V 2 bases, and 6 bases lay outside the gene matches.

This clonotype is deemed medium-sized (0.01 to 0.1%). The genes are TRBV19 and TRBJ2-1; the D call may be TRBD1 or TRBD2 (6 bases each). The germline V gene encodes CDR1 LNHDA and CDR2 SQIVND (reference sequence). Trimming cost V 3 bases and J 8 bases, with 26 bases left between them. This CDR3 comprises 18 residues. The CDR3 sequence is CASSMGHRVARRGYEQFF. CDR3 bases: TGTGCCAGTAGTATGGGACATAGGGTAGCGCGGAGGGGGTATGAGCAGTTCTTC.

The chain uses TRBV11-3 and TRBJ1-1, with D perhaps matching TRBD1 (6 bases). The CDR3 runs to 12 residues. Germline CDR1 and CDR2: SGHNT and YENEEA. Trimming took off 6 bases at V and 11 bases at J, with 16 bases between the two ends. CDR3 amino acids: CASSRDIRRAFF. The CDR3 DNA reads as TGTGCCAGCAGTCGGGACATTAGGCGGGCTTTCTTT.

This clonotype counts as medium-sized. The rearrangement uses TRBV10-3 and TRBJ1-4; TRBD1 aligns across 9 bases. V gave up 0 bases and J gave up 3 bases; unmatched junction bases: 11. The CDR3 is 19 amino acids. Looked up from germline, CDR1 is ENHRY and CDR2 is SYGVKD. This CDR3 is CAISESMNRGLRANEKLFF. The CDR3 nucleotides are TGTGCCATCAGTGAGTCGATGAACAGGGGGCTAAGAGCTAATGAAAAACTGTTTTTT.

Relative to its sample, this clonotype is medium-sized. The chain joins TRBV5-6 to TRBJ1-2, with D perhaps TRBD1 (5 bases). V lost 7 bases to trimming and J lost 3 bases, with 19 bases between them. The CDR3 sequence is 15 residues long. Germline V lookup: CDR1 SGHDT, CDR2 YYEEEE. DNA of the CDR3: TGTGCCAGCCGGGGACTCTACTCGGGTCACTATGGCTACACCTTC. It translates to CASRGLYSGHYGYTF.

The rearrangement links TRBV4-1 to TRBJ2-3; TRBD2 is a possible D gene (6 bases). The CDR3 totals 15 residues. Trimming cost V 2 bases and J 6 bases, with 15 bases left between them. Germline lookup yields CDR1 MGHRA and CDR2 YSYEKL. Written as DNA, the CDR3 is TGCGCCAGCAGCCAACGGTGGGTTGGAGGGGATACGCAGTATTTT. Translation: CASSQRWVGGDTQYF.